The present T cell receptor (beta chain) was sequenced within a study of CD8+ T cells in alopecia areata (dated by TCRdb to between 2017 and 2018). Concerning the study at large: Skin from C3H/HeJ donors with spontaneous alopecia (about 6-13 months old) was grafted onto female C3H/HeJ recipients aged roughly 6-11 weeks. The RNA source kit depended on sample type: the PAXgene miRNA kit for fixed scalp, the miRNeasy kit for PBMCs, and the RNeasy kit for mouse skin. Scalp clonality was compared across normal scalp (n=4), patchy alopecia areata scalp (n=8), and alopecia totalis/universalis scalp (n=8). TCRbeta CDR3 regions were amplified by immunoSEQ multiplex PCR using 35 Vbeta forward and 13 Jbeta reverse primers. To study T cell clonal expansion in alopecia areata, the researchers applied high-throughput TCRbeta sequencing to both the C3H/HeJ mouse model and human patients. On the human side, TCRbeta sequencing was run on scalp tissue and on sorted CD4+ and CD8+ peripheral blood T cells from healthy controls and from alopecia areata patients with either patchy or totalis/universalis disease. Broader findings and caveats from the paper: Unlike mouse skin, where gammadelta T cells dominate, normal human skin contains resident alphabeta T cells that get sequenced too, which complicates analysis of the scalp TCR repertoire. Compared with normal scalp, lesional scalp had higher clonality and more expanded CD8+ clones, particularly in alopecia totalis/universalis, a pattern that suggests antigenic drive. TCR sequences shared between patients were less clear than in mice, possibly partly because of HLA diversity in the patient population.

Based on the germline V gene, the CDR1 and CDR2 sequences are NNHDY and SYVADS. Trimming leaves V shorter by 9 bases and J shorter by 1 base, with the junction holding 4 bases beyond the gene matches. The CDR3, cysteine through phenylalanine, is 13 amino acids long. The 27 bases shown cover part of the CDR3, and their frame starts at base 1. Receptor amplification or capture employed the immunoSEQ multiplex PCR assay. For TCR sequencing, RNA was extracted from every sample and reverse transcribed into cDNA to serve as template. First-strand cDNA was synthesized with SuperScript III using a 2:1 mix of oligo-dT and random hexamers. A synthetic immune receptor repertoire was used to gauge amplification bias, and whatever bias remained was removed computationally. Sequencing of the libraries was done on Illumina HiSeq with 60 bp reads that cover the CDR3, reading from J toward V. The authors' analysis ran thus. Raw reads were preprocessed for error removal, and CDR3 was defined according to IMGT conventions as running from the conserved cysteine to phenylalanine. To get clonality, Shannon entropy was normalized by log2 of the number of productive unique TCRs and the result was subtracted from 1. Whether each scalp clone was CD4 or CD8 was inferred by checking scalp TCRbeta sequences against the CD4 and CD8 repertoires from sorted blood. In its TCRdb copy, this immuneACCESS table keeps in-frame sequences only and misses some clones. Where compared with another copy, unresolved V genes explain less than half of these, and the others have no known cause. V and J calls and clone size are copied from that table; D and trimming were computed from the DNA. In this sample, around 100,000 clones appear, none counted once only. In total, the top ten clones hold 15% to 20% of the sample.

This clone was recorded at least ten times. The clone's antigen remains unknown. For this receptor, the gene names and germline sequences are taken from the mouse. The missing CDR3 end, 4 residues past where the read stops, is filled in from the germline J gene. The specimen was lesional skin. The TCR originated in a C3H/HeJ mouse with alopecia areata. This line of mice carries MHC haplotype H2-k. The V gene is TRBV13-3 and the J gene is TRBJ2-1, and 7 junction bases match TRBD1. The DNA read from the CDR3 is TGTGCCACCCAACAGGGGAACTATGCT. This encodes CATQQGNYA. The full CDR3 reads CATQQGNYAEQFF.